The clone carrying this TCR beta chain has more than one count but fewer than ten. Its antigen is unidentified. This CDR3 is built from 15 residues. V dropped 1 base and J dropped 5 bases, with 14 bases sitting between them. TCRdb reprocessed the reads via MiXCR and lists one record per CDR3 protein. The sample shows approximately 340,000 distinct CDR3 sequences, 25% to 30% of them seen only once. The data originate from a study of T cell repertoires in cytomegalovirus infection. Background on the study: Through public TCR beta signatures, both CMV infection and matching HLA type were indicated. Study results and caveats: The cumulative frequency of public TCR beta families identified carriers of CMV plus the relevant HLA. The ex vivo response showed dominance by HLA-C-restricted CMV-specific TCR beta clonotypes.

The genes are TRBV12-3 or TRBV12-4 and TRBJ1-1, with D unresolved. This TCR came from a human donor in good health (CMV status not recorded). Some clones in this sample may be carry-over from other donors' samples. The material was cultured PBMCs, obtained from culture after CMV antigen stimulation. The CDR3 spells CASSLDGASGTEAFF. The CDR3, as DNA: TGTGCCAGCAGTTTAGATGGCGCGTCCGGAACTGAAGCTTTCTTT.